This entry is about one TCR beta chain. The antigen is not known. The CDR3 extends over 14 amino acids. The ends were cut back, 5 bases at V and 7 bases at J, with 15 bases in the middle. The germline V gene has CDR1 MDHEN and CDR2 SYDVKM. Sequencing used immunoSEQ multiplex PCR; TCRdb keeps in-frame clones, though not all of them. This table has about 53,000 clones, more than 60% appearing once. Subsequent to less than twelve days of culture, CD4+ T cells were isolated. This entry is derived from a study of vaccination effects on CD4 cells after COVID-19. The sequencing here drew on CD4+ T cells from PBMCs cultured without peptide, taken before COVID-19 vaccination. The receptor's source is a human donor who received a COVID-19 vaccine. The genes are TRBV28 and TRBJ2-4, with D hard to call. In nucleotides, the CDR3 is TGTGCCAGCAGTCCCCCGGGCAACAGCAACATTCAGTACTTC. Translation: CASSPPGNSNIQYF.